Listed below are T cell receptor beta chains from one sample, sequenced in a study of CD4+ T cells in melanoma. Sequencing was performed with immunoSEQ multiplex PCR; in TCRdb, only in-frame clones are kept and a portion is missing. The table shows about 140,000 clones, with 80% to 95% occurring only once. The receptors were sampled from a human donor with melanoma. Both conserved end residues are trimmed from each CDR3. Clone size is shown for a subset of rows, as once, few, many or a class of expanded clone.

v_call: TRBV2; clone_size: .; j_call: TRBJ1-5; cdr3_aa: ASSGQGNQPQH
v_call: TRBV19; clone_size: .; j_call: TRBJ1-2; cdr3_aa: ASTSLGGRANYGYT
v_call: TRBV7-2; clone_size: .; j_call: TRBJ2-5; cdr3_aa: ASTRAGGGETQY
v_call: TRBV15; clone_size: .; j_call: TRBJ2-7; cdr3_aa: ATSKTGTGGHEQY
v_call: TRBV18; clone_size: .; j_call: TRBJ1-2; cdr3_aa: ASSTQEGINYGYT
v_call: TRBV9; clone_size: few; j_call: TRBJ2-3; cdr3_aa: ASSRGGRGTDTQY
v_call: TRBV27; clone_size: .; j_call: TRBJ1-2; cdr3_aa: ASSTRGLDGYT
v_call: TRBV27; clone_size: .; j_call: TRBJ1-5; cdr3_aa: ASHDRGQPQH
v_call: TRBV19; clone_size: .; j_call: TRBJ2-1; cdr3_aa: ASSSTGVLAGGPGNEQF
v_call: TRBV6-6; clone_size: .; j_call: TRBJ1-1; cdr3_aa: ASSTVNTEAF
v_call: TRBV7-3; clone_size: .; j_call: TRBJ1-3; cdr3_aa: ASSLTPGLSGNTIY
v_call: TRBV19; clone_size: .; j_call: TRBJ1-5; cdr3_aa: ASHGGGTGLHNQPQH
v_call: TRBV11-1; clone_size: .; j_call: TRBJ2-5; cdr3_aa: ASSWGRLAAQETQY
v_call: TRBV5-1; clone_size: .; j_call: TRBJ1-2; cdr3_aa: ASSLEASYNGYT
v_call: TRBV7-9; clone_size: .; j_call: TRBJ1-4; cdr3_aa: ASSLGQGGEKLF
v_call: TRBV15; clone_size: few; j_call: TRBJ1-1; cdr3_aa: ATRDREVIVTEAF
v_call: TRBV15; clone_size: .; j_call: TRBJ2-3; cdr3_aa: ATSRDFPGGTADTQY
v_call: TRBV2; clone_size: .; j_call: TRBJ2-1; cdr3_aa: ASSVGEIKQF
v_call: TRBV2; clone_size: .; j_call: TRBJ1-5; cdr3_aa: ASTSGDQPQH
v_call: TRBV10-3; clone_size: .; j_call: TRBJ2-5; cdr3_aa: AISPGQGEQETQY
v_call: TRBV4-1; clone_size: .; j_call: TRBJ1-3; cdr3_aa: ASSPMNRGGADTIY
v_call: TRBV7-2; clone_size: .; j_call: TRBJ1-3; cdr3_aa: ASSFNTAGNTIY
v_call: TRBV30; clone_size: .; j_call: TRBJ1-5; cdr3_aa: AWSVGRGHGQPQH
v_call: TRBV27; clone_size: .; j_call: TRBJ2-1; cdr3_aa: ASTSRGNEQF